The 16 T cell receptor beta chains reported below all come from one sample, sequenced in a study of CD8 T cells in Susac syndrome. RNA totalling roughly 0.45 to 1 ug underwent reverse transcription with random hexamers. TCRdb reprocessed the immunoSEQ multiplex PCR reads with MiXCR, giving one entry per CDR3 protein. This sample yields a few hundred thousand distinct CDR3 sequences, of which 93% are seen a single time; roughly 0.07% belongs to the top ten. Input material: CD4+ T cells from PBMCs. The receptors here all came from a human donor with multiple sclerosis.

The count of this clonotype is one. The V and J genes are TRBV12-3 or TRBV12-4 and TRBJ1-1, with D possibly being TRBD1 (6 bases). The CDR3 runs to 13 residues. Deletions cut 5 bases from V and 11 bases from J, with 18 bases between. CDR3: CASSRRQVGAAFF. DNA for the CDR3: TGTGCCAGCAGTCGTCGACAGGTCGGGGCGGCTTTCTTT.

The chain combines TRBV12-5 with TRBJ2-1; TRBD2 matches 14 bases. Trimming removed 2 bases from V and 3 bases from J; junction bases left unmatched: 6. The CDR3 is 18 amino acids. Germline V gene data show CDR1 as LGHNT and CDR2 as FRNRAP. CDR3 sequence: CASGLQGLAGVGYNEQFF. CDR3 DNA: TGTGCTAGTGGTTTGCAGGGACTAGCGGGAGTGGGCTACAATGAGCAGTTCTTC.

The chain recombines TRBV6-6 with TRBJ2-2, with 10 bases identical to TRBD1. Germline lookup yields CDR1 MNHNY and CDR2 SVGAGI (reference sequence). J lost 8 bases, V lost 5 bases, and 11 bases had no gene match. This CDR3 region has 16 residues. The CDR3 loop reads CASSPHPGQGIGELFF. The CDR3 nucleotides are TGTGCCAGCAGTCCTCATCCGGGACAGGGGATAGGGGAGCTGTTTTTT.

V gene TRBV29-1 combines with J gene TRBJ1-4, with TRBD1 matching 8 bases. This CDR3 spans 16 amino acids. J lost 3 bases, V lost 2 bases, and 8 bases had no gene match. Germline CDR1 reads SQVTM; CDR2 reads ANQGSEA. CDR3 sequence: CSVESSQGASNEKLFF. Here the CDR3 DNA reads TGCAGCGTTGAATCATCCCAGGGGGCGTCTAATGAAAAACTGTTTTTT.

This clonotype appeared once. The chain combines TRBV12-3 or TRBV12-4 with TRBJ1-2; no clear D. The CDR3 runs 15 residues. The germline V and J ends were trimmed by 1 base and 0 bases, with 9 bases remaining between them. Here the CDR3 DNA reads TGTGCCAGCAGTTTAGTGTCTGGGACTAACTATGGCTACACCTTC. It codes for CASSLVSGTNYGYTF.

This clonotype was seen just once. The chain has TRBV5-1 and TRBJ1-5; D is possibly TRBD1 (5 bases). V lost 0 bases and J lost 0, with 7 bases in between. CDR3 size: 15 residues. Germline loops: CDR1 SGHRS, CDR2 YFSETQ. The DNA for the CDR3 is TGCGCCAGCAGCTTGGAGGGGTATAGCAATCAGCCCCAGCATTTT. Protein sequence: CASSLEGYSNQPQHF.

The table lists this clonotype with a count of one. V usage is TRBV9 and J usage is TRBJ1-1, with 7 bases that match TRBD1. This CDR3 comprises 15 residues. The germline gives CDR1 SGDLS, CDR2 YYNGEE. The V gene end was trimmed by 0 bases and the J gene end by 5 bases; junction bases not matched to a gene: 7. CDR3 DNA: TGTGCCAGCAGCGTAGCTGAGGGGGCTAGTACTGAAGCTTTCTTT. Protein product: CASSVAEGASTEAFF.

The chain has TRBV5-4 and TRBJ1-1; D not certain. The CDR3 totals 14 residues. Germline values: CDR1 SGHNT, CDR2 YYREEE (reference sequence). The V gene lost 0 bases and the J gene lost 2 bases, with 8 bases spanning the gap. The CDR3 spells CASSLEVRNTEAFF. In DNA, the CDR3 is TGTGCCAGCAGCTTGGAAGTAAGAAACACTGAAGCTTTCTTT.

The chain is built from TRBV3-1 and TRBJ2-7, with D perhaps matching TRBD2 (5 bases). The CDR3 loop spans 14 amino acids. Germline CDR1 reads LGHDT; CDR2 reads YNNKEL (reference sequence). V lost 4 bases and J 1 base, leaving 11 bases between the germline ends. CDR3 loop: CASSRDGLSYEQYF. The CDR3 region has the DNA TGTGCCAGCAGCCGCGACGGACTGTCCTACGAGCAGTACTTC.

The CDR3 sequence is CASSPRVAGRTDTQYF. CDR3 coding DNA: TGTGCCAGCTCACCACGGGTAGCGGGACGCACAGATACGCAGTATTTT. The chain is built from TRBV18 and TRBJ2-3, with 8 bases aligning to TRBD2. The CDR3 is 16 residues long. Trimming cost V 1 base and J 1 base; bases outside gene matches: 4. CDR1 KGHSH and CDR2 LQKENI come from the germline V gene.

The sample holds one count of this clonotype. The V call is TRBV24-1, the J call TRBJ1-6, with no clear D. The CDR3 has 14 amino acids. From germline, CDR1 is KGHDR and CDR2 SFDVKD. Trimming stripped 4 bases from V and 10 bases from J, with 13 bases between. This CDR3 reads CATSDTAGGSPLHF. The CDR3 bases are TGTGCCACCAGTGACACCGCCGGAGGATCACCCCTCCACTTT.

The V call is TRBV19, the J call TRBJ1-2; D not certain. The V and J ends lost 6 bases and 9 bases respectively, with 23 bases between them. Germline V gene sequence: CDR1 LNHDA, CDR2 SQIVND (reference sequence). The CDR3 is 15 residues long. The CDR3: CASRNPLTTGWSYTF. The CDR3 region has the DNA TGTGCCAGTAGGAACCCCCTGACAACCGGTTGGAGCTACACCTTC.

The chain carries TRBV18 and TRBJ2-1, with D unresolved. The CDR3 is 13 residues long. V was trimmed by 3 bases and J by 6 bases, leaving 9 bases between them. In germline, CDR1 is KGHSH, CDR2 LQKENI. CDR3 amino acids: CASSPGWRNEQFF. The CDR3 nucleotides are TGTGCCAGCTCACCTGGGTGGCGCAATGAGCAGTTCTTC.

V and J are TRBV30 and TRBJ1-1; D gene uncertain. Per germline, CDR1 GTSNPN and CDR2 SVGIG (reference sequence). This CDR3 is built from 16 residues. V was cut by 3 bases and J by 1 base, with 18 bases left in between. Here the CDR3 reads CAWRPRLKGTNTEAFF. CDR3 coding DNA: TGTGCCTGGAGACCAAGGTTAAAGGGAACGAACACTGAAGCTTTCTTT.

The chain carries TRBV3-1 and TRBJ2-7; D is ambiguous. Trimming took off 0 bases at V and 0 bases at J, with 12 bases between the two ends. The CDR3 covers 16 residues. Germline loops: CDR1 LGHDT, CDR2 YNNKEL (reference sequence). The CDR3 sequence: CASSQDLGITSYEQYF. In DNA, the CDR3 is TGTGCCAGCAGCCAAGATTTGGGTATTACCTCCTACGAGCAGTACTTC.

This chain joins TRBV20-1 and TRBJ2-1, with D possibly being TRBD2 (6 bases). Trimming removed 1 base from V and 8 bases from J, with 15 bases in between. Germline V gene data show CDR1 as DFQATT and CDR2 as SNEGSKA (reference sequence). CDR3 length: 14 amino acids. In nucleotides, the CDR3 is TGCAGTGCTAGAGTGGGGGGAAGGAGCGATGAGCAGTTCTTC. It is translated as CSARVGGRSDEQFF.